This T cell receptor (beta chain) was sequenced in a study of control samples from healthy donors and cancer patients. Using immunoSEQ multiplex PCR, the repertoire was profiled, and TCRdb retains in-frame clones only, with some absent. In the table there are about 130,000 clones, 75% to 95% of which are singletons. The CDR3 runs 15 residues. Germline V lookup: CDR1 MNHEY, CDR2 SVGEGT. J gave up 3 bases and V 5 bases, and 6 bases lay outside the gene matches. The sequenced material came from blood. This TCR was recovered from a man aged 18 to 30 in good health. The chain links TRBV6-2 or TRBV6-3 to TRBJ2-1; 8 nucleotides align to TRBD2. Written as DNA, the CDR3 is TGTGCCAGCAGTCGACTAGCGAGAAACTACAATGAGCAGTTCTTC. It is translated as CASSRLARNYNEQFF.